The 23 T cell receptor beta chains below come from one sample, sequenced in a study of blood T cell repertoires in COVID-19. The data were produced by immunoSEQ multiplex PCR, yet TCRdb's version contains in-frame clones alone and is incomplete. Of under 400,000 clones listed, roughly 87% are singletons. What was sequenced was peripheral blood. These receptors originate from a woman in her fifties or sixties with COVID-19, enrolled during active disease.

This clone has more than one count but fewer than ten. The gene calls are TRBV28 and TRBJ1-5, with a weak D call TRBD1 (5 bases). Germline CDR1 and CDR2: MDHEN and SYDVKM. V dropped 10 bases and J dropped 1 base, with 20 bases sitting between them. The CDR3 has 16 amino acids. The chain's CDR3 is CATKWGGSLSNQPQHF. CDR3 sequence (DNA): TGTGCCACTAAATGGGGGGGGTCCTTAAGCAATCAGCCCCAGCATTTT.

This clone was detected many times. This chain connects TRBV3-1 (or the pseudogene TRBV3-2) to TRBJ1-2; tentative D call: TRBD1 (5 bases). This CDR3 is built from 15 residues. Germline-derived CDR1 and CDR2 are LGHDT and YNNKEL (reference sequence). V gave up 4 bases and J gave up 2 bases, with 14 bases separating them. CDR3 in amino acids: CASSPPGRVNYGYTF. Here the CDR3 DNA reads TGTGCCAGCAGCCCCCCCGGCAGGGTAAACTATGGCTACACCTTC.

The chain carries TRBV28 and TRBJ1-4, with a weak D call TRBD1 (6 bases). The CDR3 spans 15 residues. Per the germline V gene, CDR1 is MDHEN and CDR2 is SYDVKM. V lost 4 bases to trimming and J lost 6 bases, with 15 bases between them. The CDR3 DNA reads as TGTGCCAGCAGTTCTTCATGGGGGCGGGATGAAAAACTGTTTTTT. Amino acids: CASSSSWGRDEKLFF.

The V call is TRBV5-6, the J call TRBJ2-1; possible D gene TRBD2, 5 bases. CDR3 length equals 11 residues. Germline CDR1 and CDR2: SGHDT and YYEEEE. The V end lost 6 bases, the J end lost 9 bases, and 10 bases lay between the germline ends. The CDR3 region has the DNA TGTGCCAGCAACTTAGGAGGTGAGCAGTTCTTC. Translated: CASNLGGEQFF.

The CDR3 loop is CASGFGGTFTDTQYF. CDR3 DNA sequence: TGTGCCAGCGGGTTTGGGGGGACCTTCACAGATACGCAGTATTTT. The gene calls are TRBV2 and TRBJ2-3; tentative D call: TRBD2 (6 bases). V was clipped by 8 bases and J by 2 bases, with 17 bases between them. The CDR3 length is 15 residues. Germline V CDR1 and CDR2: SNHLY, FYNNEI.

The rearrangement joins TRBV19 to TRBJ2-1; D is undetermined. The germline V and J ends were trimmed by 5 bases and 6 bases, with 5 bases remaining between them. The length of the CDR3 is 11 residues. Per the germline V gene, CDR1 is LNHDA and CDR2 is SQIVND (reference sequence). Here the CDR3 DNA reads TGTGCCAGTAGTGCCGGCAATGAGCAGTTCTTC. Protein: CASSAGNEQFF.

In DNA form, the CDR3 reads TGTGCCAGCCGACCCGGGTCGCTGGACACCGGGGAGCTGTTTTTT. It encodes CASRPGSLDTGELFF. The chain carries TRBV6-5 and TRBJ2-2, with D hard to call. V was clipped by 8 bases and J by 3 bases, with 16 bases between them. Germline V gives CDR1 MNHEY, CDR2 SVGAGI. This CDR3 comprises 15 residues.

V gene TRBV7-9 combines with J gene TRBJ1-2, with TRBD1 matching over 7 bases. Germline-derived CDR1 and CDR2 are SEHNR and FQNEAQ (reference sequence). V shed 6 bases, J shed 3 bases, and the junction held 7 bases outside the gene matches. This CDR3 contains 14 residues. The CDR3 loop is CASRTVGTDYGYTF. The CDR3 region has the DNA TGTGCCAGCAGGACCGTTGGGACAGACTATGGCTACACCTTC. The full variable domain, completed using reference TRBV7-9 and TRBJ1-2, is DTGVSQNPRHKITKRGQNVTFRCDPISEHNRLYWYRQTLGQGPEFLTYFQNEAQLEKSRLLSDRFSAERPKGSFSTLEIQRTEQGDSAMYLCASRTVGTDYGYTFGSGTRLTVV.

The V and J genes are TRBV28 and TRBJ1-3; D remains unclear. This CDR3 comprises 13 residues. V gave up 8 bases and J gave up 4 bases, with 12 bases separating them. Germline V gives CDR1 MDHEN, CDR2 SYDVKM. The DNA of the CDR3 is TGTGCCAGCGCAGGTTCAGTGGGAAACACCATATATTTT. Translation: CASAGSVGNTIYF.

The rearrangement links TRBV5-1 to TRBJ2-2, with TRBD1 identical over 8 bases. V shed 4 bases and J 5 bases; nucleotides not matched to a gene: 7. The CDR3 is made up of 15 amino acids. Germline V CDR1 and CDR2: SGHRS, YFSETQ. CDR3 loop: CASSPWTGRTGELFF. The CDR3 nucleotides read TGCGCCAGCAGCCCTTGGACAGGGAGGACCGGGGAGCTGTTTTTT.

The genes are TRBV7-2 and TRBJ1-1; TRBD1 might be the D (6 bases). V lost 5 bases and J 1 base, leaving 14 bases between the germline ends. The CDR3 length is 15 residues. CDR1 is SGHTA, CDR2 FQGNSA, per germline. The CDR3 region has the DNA TGTGCCAGCAGCCCTCTAGGGGGGGGGAACACTGAAGCTTTCTTT. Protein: CASSPLGGGNTEAFF.

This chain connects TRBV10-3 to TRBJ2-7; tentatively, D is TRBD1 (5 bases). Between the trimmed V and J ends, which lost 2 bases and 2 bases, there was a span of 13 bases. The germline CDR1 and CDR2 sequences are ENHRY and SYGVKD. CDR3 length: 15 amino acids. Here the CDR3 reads CAISEPGLSTYEQYF. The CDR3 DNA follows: TGTGCCATCAGTGAGCCAGGGCTATCGACCTACGAGCAGTACTTC.

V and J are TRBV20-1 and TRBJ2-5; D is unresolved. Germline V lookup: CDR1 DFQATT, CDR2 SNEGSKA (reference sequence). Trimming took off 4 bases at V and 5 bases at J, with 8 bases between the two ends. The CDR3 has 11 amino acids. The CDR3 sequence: CSATKRETQYF. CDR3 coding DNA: TGCAGTGCTACGAAACGGGAGACCCAGTACTTC.

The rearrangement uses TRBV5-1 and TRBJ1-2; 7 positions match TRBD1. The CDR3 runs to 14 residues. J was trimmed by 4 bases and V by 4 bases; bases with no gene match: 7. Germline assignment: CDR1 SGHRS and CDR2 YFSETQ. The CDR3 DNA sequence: TGCGCCAGCAGCGGGACGACAGGGCCCTATGGCTACACCTTC. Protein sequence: CASSGTTGPYGYTF.

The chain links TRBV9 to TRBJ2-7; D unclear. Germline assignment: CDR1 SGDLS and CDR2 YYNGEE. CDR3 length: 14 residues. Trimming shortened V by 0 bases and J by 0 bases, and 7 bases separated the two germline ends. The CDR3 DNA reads TGTGCCAGCAGCGTAGATGAGATCTCCTACGAGCAGTACTTC. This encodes CASSVDEISYEQYF.

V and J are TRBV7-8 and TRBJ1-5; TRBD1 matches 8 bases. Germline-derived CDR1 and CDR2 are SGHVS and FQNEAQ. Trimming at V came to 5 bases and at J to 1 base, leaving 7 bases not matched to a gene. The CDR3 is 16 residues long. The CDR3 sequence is CASSRTRDRSNQPQHF. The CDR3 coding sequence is TGTGCCAGCAGCCGGACAAGGGACAGGAGCAATCAGCCCCAGCATTTT.

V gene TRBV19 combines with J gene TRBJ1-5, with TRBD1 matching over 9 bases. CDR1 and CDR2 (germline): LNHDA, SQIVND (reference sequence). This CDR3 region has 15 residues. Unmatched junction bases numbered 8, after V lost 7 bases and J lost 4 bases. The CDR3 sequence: CASTKGQGKNQPQHF. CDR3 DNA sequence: TGTGCCAGTACTAAGGGACAGGGAAAGAATCAGCCCCAGCATTTT.

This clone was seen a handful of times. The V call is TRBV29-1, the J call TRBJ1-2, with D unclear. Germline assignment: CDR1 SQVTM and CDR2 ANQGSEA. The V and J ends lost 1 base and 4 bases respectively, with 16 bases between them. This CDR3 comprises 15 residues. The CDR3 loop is CSVEGWAALSYGYTF. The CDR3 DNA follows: TGCAGCGTTGAAGGGTGGGCAGCCCTTTCCTATGGCTACACCTTC. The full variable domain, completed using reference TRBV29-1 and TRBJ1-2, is SAVISQKPSRDICQRGTSLTIQCQVDSQVTMMFWYRQQPGQSLTLIATANQGSEATYESGFVIDKFPISRPNLTFSTLTVSNMSPEDSSIYLCSVEGWAALSYGYTFGSGTRLTVV.

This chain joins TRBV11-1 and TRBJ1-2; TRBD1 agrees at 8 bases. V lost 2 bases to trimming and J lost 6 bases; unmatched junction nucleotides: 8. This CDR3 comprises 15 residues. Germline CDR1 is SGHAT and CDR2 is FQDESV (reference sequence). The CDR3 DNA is TGTGCCAGCAGCTTAATGACAGGGGAAAATAATGGCTACACCTTC. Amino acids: CASSLMTGENNGYTF. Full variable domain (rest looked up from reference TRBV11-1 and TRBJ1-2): EAEVAQSPRYKITEKSQAVAFWCDPISGHATLYWYRQILGQGPELLVQFQDESVVDDSQLPKDRFSAERLKGVDSTLKIQPAELGDSAMYLCASSLMTGENNGYTFGSGTRLTVV.

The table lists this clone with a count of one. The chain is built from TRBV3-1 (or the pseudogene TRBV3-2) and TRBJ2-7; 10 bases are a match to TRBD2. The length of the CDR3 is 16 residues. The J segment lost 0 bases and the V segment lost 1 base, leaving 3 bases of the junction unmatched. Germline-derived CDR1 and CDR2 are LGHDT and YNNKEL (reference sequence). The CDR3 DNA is TGTGCCAGCAGCCAAGGAACTAGCGGGGCCTCCTACGAGCAGTACTTC. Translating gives CASSQGTSGASYEQYF.

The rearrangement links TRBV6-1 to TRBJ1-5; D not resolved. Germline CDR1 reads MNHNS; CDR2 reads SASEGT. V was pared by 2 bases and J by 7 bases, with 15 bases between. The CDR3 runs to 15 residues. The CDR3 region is CASSETARAGQPQHF. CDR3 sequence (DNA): TGTGCCAGCAGTGAAACGGCAAGGGCGGGGCAGCCCCAGCATTTT.

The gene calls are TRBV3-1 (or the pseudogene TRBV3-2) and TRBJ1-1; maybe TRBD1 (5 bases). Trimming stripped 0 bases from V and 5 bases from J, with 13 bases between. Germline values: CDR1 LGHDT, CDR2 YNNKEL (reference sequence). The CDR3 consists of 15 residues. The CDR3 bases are TGTGCCAGCAGCCAAGATGAGCAGGGTCGAACTGAAGCTTTCTTT. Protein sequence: CASSQDEQGRTEAFF.

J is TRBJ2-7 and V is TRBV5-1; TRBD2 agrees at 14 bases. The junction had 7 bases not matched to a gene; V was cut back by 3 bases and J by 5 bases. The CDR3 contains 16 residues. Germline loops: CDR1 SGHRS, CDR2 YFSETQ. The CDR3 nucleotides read TGCGCCAGCAGCTCAGGGACTAGCGGGGGTGTCGACGAGCAGTACTTC. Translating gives CASSSGTSGGVDEQYF.